Following are 28 T cell receptor beta chains from one sample sequenced in a study of blood T cell repertoires in COVID-19 (dated by TCRdb to the early 2020s). Libraries were prepared through the immunoSEQ multiplex PCR assay. The table comes from immuneACCESS by way of TCRdb, which keeps in-frame sequences with V and J called. Part of the clones is missing from these tables; in studies checked, under half for an unresolved V gene and the rest for unknown reasons. For this sample the table gives more than 100,000 clones, of which approximately 81% were detected only once. In total, the top ten clones hold about 1.5% of the sample. Source material: peripheral blood. These receptors were obtained from a man aged 60 to 69 with acute or convalescent COVID-19.

The chain couples TRBV6-1 to TRBJ1-1; tentative D call: TRBD1 (6 bases). Per germline, CDR1 MNHNS and CDR2 SASEGT. This CDR3 is 14 amino acids long. Trimming took 3 bases from V and 1 from J, leaving 9 bases between them. CDR3 amino acids: CASSETGPNTEAFF. The CDR3 nucleotides read TGTGCCAGCAGTGAGACAGGCCCGAACACTGAAGCTTTCTTT.

The chain is built from TRBV28 and TRBJ1-1, with D tentatively TRBD1 (6 bases). The CDR3 length is 14 residues. Germline-derived CDR1 and CDR2 are MDHEN and SYDVKM. Trimming took 5 bases from V and 11 from J, leaving 21 bases between them. This CDR3 is CASSKLYPQGRAFF. CDR3 sequence (DNA): TGTGCCAGCAGTAAACTTTATCCCCAGGGGCGGGCTTTCTTT.

The chain employs TRBV11-2 and TRBJ2-3; 11 bases are a match to TRBD2. Germline CDR1 and CDR2: SGHAT and FQNNGV. The CDR3 extends over 17 amino acids. J lost 6 bases, V lost 2 bases, and 10 bases had no gene match. CDR3 in amino acids: CASSLQVSSGRFDTQYF. The CDR3 coding sequence is TGTGCCAGCAGCTTACAAGTCTCTAGCGGGAGGTTTGATACGCAGTATTTT.

The rearrangement links TRBV7-9 to TRBJ1-3; 8 nucleotides agree with TRBD1. CDR3 size: 17 residues. The germline V gene encodes CDR1 SEHNR and CDR2 FQNEAQ (reference sequence). The V and J ends lost 5 bases and 4 bases, in that order; junction bases with no gene match: 13. The DNA of the CDR3 is TGTGCCAGCAGCCCTCCCGTTTCAGGGGGCTTGGGAAACACCATATATTTT. It encodes CASSPPVSGGLGNTIYF.

This rearrangement joins TRBV9 to TRBJ2-7; 9 bases are a match to TRBD1. The CDR3 consists of 14 residues. The germline gives CDR1 SGDLS, CDR2 YYNGEE. With V trimmed by 3 bases and J by 6 bases, 7 bases remained unmatched. The CDR3 bases are TGTGCCAGCAGCGAGAGGGGGACAGGGCGCGAGCAGTACTTC. Its translation: CASSERGTGREQYF.

The V gene is TRBV6-2 or TRBV6-3, the J gene TRBJ2-2; TRBD2 matches at 15 bases. Unmatched junction bases numbered 5, after V lost 5 bases and J lost 4 bases. CDR1 is MNHEY, CDR2 SVGEGT, per germline. The CDR3 loop spans 17 amino acids. The CDR3: CASSPRTSGRGTGELFF. The CDR3 DNA sequence: TGTGCCAGCAGTCCCCGGACTAGCGGGAGGGGCACCGGGGAGCTGTTTTTT.

The J gene is TRBJ2-5, the V gene TRBV5-1; D remains unclear. Germline CDR1 SGHRS, CDR2 YFSETQ. Trimming took 5 bases from V and 2 from J, leaving 13 bases between them. The CDR3 is made up of 14 amino acids. The CDR3 is CASRRDLIQETQYF. The CDR3 DNA reads TGCGCCAGCAGACGCGACTTGATACAAGAGACCCAGTACTTC.

The gene calls are TRBV12-3 or TRBV12-4 and TRBJ1-1, with TRBD1 matching over 8 bases. V was pared by 6 bases and J by 5 bases, with 5 bases of the junction left unmatched. This CDR3 region has 13 residues. The CDR3 region is CASSSTGGTEAFF. The CDR3 DNA reads as TGTGCCAGCAGCTCAACAGGGGGTACTGAAGCTTTCTTT.

The chain carries TRBV19 and TRBJ1-5, with D perhaps matching TRBD1 (6 bases). Trimming shortened V by 5 bases and J by 0 bases, and 11 bases separated the two germline ends. The CDR3 contains 15 residues. The V gene's germline CDR1 is LNHDA and CDR2 SQIVND (reference sequence). CDR3: CASSSGHNSNQPQHF. CDR3 coding DNA: TGTGCCAGTAGTTCGGGACACAATAGCAATCAGCCCCAGCATTTT. Together with reference TRBV19 and TRBJ1-5, the CDR3 gives the full variable domain: DGGITQSPKYLFRKEGQNVTLSCEQNLNHDAMYWYRQDPGQGLRLIYYSQIVNDFQKGDIAEGYSVSREKKESFPLTVTSAQKNPTAFYLCASSSGHNSNQPQHFGDGTRLSIL.

This chain uses TRBV6-5 with TRBJ1-1; no clear D gene. CDR1 MNHEY and CDR2 SVGAGI come from the germline V gene. V was trimmed by 8 bases and J by 5 bases, leaving 12 bases between them. CDR3 size: 12 residues. CDR3 region: CASADPRTEAFF. The DNA of the CDR3 is TGTGCCAGCGCTGACCCGAGGACTGAAGCTTTCTTT.

The J gene is TRBJ2-2, the V gene TRBV2; D might be TRBD1 (6 bases). Germline V CDR1 and CDR2: SNHLY, FYNNEI. The V end lost 5 bases, the J end lost 1 base, and 8 bases lay between the germline ends. The CDR3 length is 14 residues. The CDR3 reads CASSSRGNTGELFF. For the CDR3, the DNA is TGTGCCAGCAGTTCCAGGGGGAACACCGGGGAGCTGTTTTTT.

The chain recombines TRBV11-2 with TRBJ1-3, with 9 positions matching TRBD1. This CDR3 comprises 15 residues. Germline trimming cut 5 bases from V and 12 bases from J; bases unmatched to any gene: 14. Germline CDR1 is SGHAT and CDR2 is FQNNGV. This chain's CDR3 is CASSTGQGAQYNIYF. As DNA, the CDR3 is TGTGCCAGCAGCACGGGACAGGGCGCGCAGTACAACATATATTTT.

The chain carries TRBV19 and TRBJ2-3, with 7 bases fitting TRBD2. Germline V CDR1 and CDR2: LNHDA, SQIVND (reference sequence). The V gene end was trimmed by 1 base and the J gene end by 3 bases; junction bases not matched to a gene: 1. There are 14 residues in the CDR3. The CDR3 DNA sequence: TGTGCCAGTAGTATAGGGGGGGGGACAGATACGCAGTATTTT. It yields the protein CASSIGGGTDTQYF.

This chain uses TRBV9 with TRBJ2-4, with 7 bases identical to TRBD1. Germline V gene data show CDR1 as SGDLS and CDR2 as YYNGEE. This CDR3 contains 19 residues. V lost 4 bases to trimming and J lost 0 bases; unmatched junction nucleotides: 16. CDR3 sequence: CASSLSRGSRPRAKNIQYF. In DNA form, the CDR3 reads TGTGCCAGCAGCTTGAGCAGGGGGTCCCGTCCCAGAGCCAAAAACATTCAGTACTTC.

This chain connects TRBV5-1 to TRBJ1-1; D may be TRBD1 (5 bases). CDR1 and CDR2 from the germline V gene are SGHRS and YFSETQ. Trimming shortened V by 0 bases and J by 0 bases, and 9 bases separated the two germline ends. This CDR3 region has 15 residues. CDR3 protein: CASSLAQGLNTEAFF. CDR3 in DNA: TGCGCCAGCAGCTTGGCCCAGGGTCTGAACACTGAAGCTTTCTTT.

The V call is TRBV5-8, the J call TRBJ2-2, with 13 bases fitting TRBD2. The length of the CDR3 is 17 residues. J was trimmed by 6 bases and V by 4 bases; bases with no gene match: 9. The germline CDR1 and CDR2 sequences are SGHTS and YDEGEE. CDR3 nucleotide sequence: TGTGCCAGCAGCATAGGACTAGCGGGAGTCTCGGCCGGGGAGCTGTTTTTT. Translating it yields CASSIGLAGVSAGELFF. Looking up the rest from reference TRBV5-8 and TRBJ2-2 gives the full variable domain: EAGVTQSPTHLIKTRGQQATLRCSPISGHTSVYWYQQALGLGLQFLLWYDEGEERNRGNFPPRFSGRQFPNYSSELNVNALELEDSALYLCASSIGLAGVSAGELFFGEGSRLTVL.

The chain links TRBV6-2 or TRBV6-3 to TRBJ2-3; possibly TRBD1 for D (5 bases). Looked up from germline, CDR1 is MNHEY and CDR2 is SVGEGT. Trimming took 6 bases from V and 0 from J, leaving 10 bases between them. The CDR3 extends over 14 amino acids. The CDR3 here is CASSLWGSTDTQYF. The CDR3 DNA reads TGTGCCAGCAGCCTTTGGGGCAGCACAGATACGCAGTATTTT.

This chain uses TRBV7-3 with TRBJ2-5, with D possibly being TRBD1 (7 bases). V was clipped by 5 bases and J by 3 bases, with 16 bases between them. CDR3 length equals 15 residues. Germline V gives CDR1 SGHTA, CDR2 FQGTGA. The CDR3 reads CASSPHRGGEETQYF. The CDR3, as DNA: TGTGCCAGCAGCCCCCACAGGGGCGGGGAAGAGACCCAGTACTTC. The complete variable domain, with remaining parts taken from reference TRBV7-3 and TRBJ2-5, reads GAGVSQTPSNKVTEKGKYVELRCDPISGHTALYWYRQSLGQGPEFLIYFQGTGAADDSGLPNDRFFAVRPEGSVSTLKIQRTERGDSAVYLCASSPHRGGEETQYFGPGTRLLVL.

CDR3 residues: CAIRVTGQGNGYTF. In nucleotides, the CDR3 is TGTGCCATCAGGGTTACGGGACAGGGGAATGGCTACACCTTC. The chain is built from TRBV6-5 and TRBJ1-2, with 10 bases lining up with TRBD1. The germline CDR1 and CDR2 sequences are MNHEY and SVGAGI. V gave up 10 bases and J gave up 6 bases; unmatched junction bases: 11. This CDR3 region has 14 residues.

CDR3 region: CASSLGGGTGVVGYTF. The CDR3 coding sequence is TGCGCCAGCAGCCTCGGGGGCGGGACAGGGGTGGTCGGCTACACCTTC. This chain uses TRBV4-1 with TRBJ1-2; 10 positions match TRBD1. Germline loops: CDR1 MGHRA, CDR2 YSYEKL. With 4 bases clipped from V and 8 bases from J, the junction kept 13 bases outside the gene matches. This CDR3 has 16 residues.

The chain links TRBV19 to TRBJ2-1; 7 nucleotides match TRBD1. The CDR3 has 15 residues. CDR1 is LNHDA and CDR2 is SQIVND in the germline V gene (reference sequence). V was clipped by 3 bases and J by 9 bases; unmatched bases: 11. CDR3 protein: CASSIGGRGIIEQFF. The CDR3 DNA reads as TGTGCCAGTAGTATCGGCGGCAGGGGGATTATTGAGCAGTTCTTC.

The CDR3 DNA is TGTGCCAGCAGCTTGGGTACAGCGGGGGTGGGCGGGGCCAACGTCCTGACTTTC. This sequence encodes CASSLGTAGVGGANVLTF. The chain is built from TRBV5-4 and TRBJ2-6, with 8 bases aligning to TRBD2. This CDR3 is 18 amino acids long. V shed 0 bases, J shed 4 bases, and the junction held 9 bases outside the gene matches. Germline-derived CDR1 and CDR2 are SGHNT and YYREEE (reference sequence).

The chain recombines TRBV5-4 with TRBJ1-1; D is unclear. CDR1 SGHNT and CDR2 YYREEE come from the germline V gene (reference sequence). The CDR3 has 14 amino acids. The V gene lost 0 bases and the J gene lost 0 bases, with 6 bases spanning the gap. The CDR3 is CASSLGALNTEAFF. DNA of the CDR3: TGTGCCAGCAGCTTGGGGGCATTGAACACTGAAGCTTTCTTT.

The chain recombines TRBV6-5 with TRBJ2-7; D may be TRBD1 (5 bases). The CDR3 extends over 12 amino acids. The V gene's germline CDR1 is MNHEY and CDR2 SVGAGI. Trimming removed 6 bases from V and 4 bases from J, with 10 bases in between. The CDR3 here is CASRSRAYEQYF. Here the CDR3 DNA reads TGTGCCAGCAGGAGCAGGGCTTACGAGCAGTACTTC.

V and J are TRBV25-1 and TRBJ1-4, with 8 positions matching TRBD1. Per the germline V gene, CDR1 is MGHDK and CDR2 is SYGVNS. The CDR3 runs to 14 residues. V was clipped by 5 bases and J by 7 bases; unmatched bases: 6. The CDR3 protein is CASSPPGQAEKLFF. The CDR3 nucleotides are TGTGCCAGCAGTCCCCCGGGACAGGCTGAAAAACTGTTTTTT.

This clone was seen only once. V gene TRBV6-5 combines with J gene TRBJ2-3, with 9 bases identical to TRBD1. Germline V gene lookup returns CDR1 MNHEY and CDR2 SVGAGI. After removal of 6 bases from V and 1 base from J, the junction contained 5 bases not matched to a gene. CDR3 length: 15 residues. This CDR3 reads CASSHRDRGTDTQYF. The CDR3 DNA reads TGTGCCAGCAGCCACCGGGACAGGGGCACAGATACGCAGTATTTT.

The chain recombines TRBV6-2 or TRBV6-3 with TRBJ2-1; a weak D match, TRBD2 (5 bases). The V gene lost 5 bases and the J gene lost 3 bases, with 8 bases spanning the gap. Germline V gene data show CDR1 as MNHEY and CDR2 as SVGEGT. The CDR3 is 13 amino acids. The CDR3 sequence: CASSILGYNEQFF. Here the CDR3 DNA reads TGTGCCAGCAGTATACTAGGCTACAATGAGCAGTTCTTC.

The chain joins TRBV5-4 to TRBJ2-7, with D perhaps TRBD2 (5 bases). Germline V CDR1 and CDR2: SGHNT, YYREEE (reference sequence). The CDR3 runs to 13 residues. The V gene lost 9 bases and the J gene lost 1 base, with 14 bases spanning the gap. CDR3 nucleotide sequence: TGTGCCACGGGTACCGGGAAGTCCTACGAGCAGTACTTC. Its translation: CATGTGKSYEQYF.